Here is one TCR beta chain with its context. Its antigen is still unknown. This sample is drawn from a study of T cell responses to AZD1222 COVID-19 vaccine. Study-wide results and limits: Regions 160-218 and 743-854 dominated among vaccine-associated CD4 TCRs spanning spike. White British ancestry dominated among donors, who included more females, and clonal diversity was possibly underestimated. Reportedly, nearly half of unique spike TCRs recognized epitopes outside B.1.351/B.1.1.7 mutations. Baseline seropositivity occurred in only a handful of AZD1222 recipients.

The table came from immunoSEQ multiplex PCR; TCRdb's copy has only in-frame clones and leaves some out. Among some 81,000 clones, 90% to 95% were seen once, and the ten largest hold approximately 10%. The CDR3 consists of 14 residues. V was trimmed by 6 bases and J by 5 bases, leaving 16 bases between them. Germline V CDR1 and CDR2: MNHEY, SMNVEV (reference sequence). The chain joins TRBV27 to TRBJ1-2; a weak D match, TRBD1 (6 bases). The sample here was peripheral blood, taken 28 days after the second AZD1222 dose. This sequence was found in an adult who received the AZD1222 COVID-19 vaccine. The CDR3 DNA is TGTGCCAGCAGGTCGACAGGAGAAGGGTATGGCTACACCTTC. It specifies CASRSTGEGYGYTF.